These T cell receptor beta chains were read from a single sample in a study of T cell repertoires in cytomegalovirus infection. TCRdb redid the calling of the reads with MiXCR, one entry per CDR3 protein. The data show fewer than 200,000 distinct CDR3 sequences, with more than 9% seen just once and about 5% held by the top ten. Material: PBMCs. The receptors were sampled from a human donor in good health (CMV status not recorded). Some clones in this sample may be carry-over from other donors' samples. CDR3s include the opening cysteine and the closing phenylalanine or tryptophan. The D gene is left open where the match is weak. Rows give clone size only sometimes, using once, few, many, or a class for an expanded clone.

j_call | cdr3_length | d_call | clone_size | v_call | cdr3_nt | cdr3_aa
TRBJ2-2 | 16 | NA | many | TRBV5-6 | TGTGCCAGCAGCGCGGCGAGGGGAACCAACACCGGGGAGCTGTTTTTT | CASSAARGTNTGELFF
TRBJ2-1 | 16 | NA | NA | TRBV7-2 | TGTGCCAGCAGCTTAGGAGGTCATATTGCTGGTACTGAGCTGTTCTTC | CASSLGGHIAGTELFF
TRBJ1-2 | 15 | NA | many | TRBV7-2 | TGTGCCAGCACCCCTTTGGACACGTCTAACTATGGCTACACCTTC | CASTPLDTSNYGYTF
TRBJ2-1 | 15 | TRBD2 | few | TRBV7-9 | TGTGCCAGCAGCCCCAGCGGGGGAGGGAACAATGAGCAGTTCTTC | CASSPSGGGNNEQFF
TRBJ1-2 | 18 | NA | many | TRBV14 | TGTGCCAGCAGCCCGAACAGGATAGGACCTACTAGTGGCTATGGCTACACCTTC | CASSPNRIGPTSGYGYTF
TRBJ2-7 | 15 | TRBD2 | many | TRBV6-2/TRBV6-3 | TGTGCCAGCGGTGAGAGGACTAGCGTTTCCTACGAGCAGTACTTC | CASGERTSVSYEQYF
TRBJ2-7 | 15 | NA | many | TRBV4-3 | TGCGCCAGCAGCCAGGAATCGGGGCCACACTACGAGCAGTACTTC | CASSQESGPHYEQYF
TRBJ1-1 | 14 | NA | many | TRBV7-2 | TGTGCCAGCAGCACTCAGGGGAGGGGAACTGAAGCTTTCTTT | CASSTQGRGTEAFF
TRBJ2-3 | 15 | NA | few | TRBV5-6 | TGTGCCAGCAGCTTGGAAGTGGGCGGCACAGATACGCAGTATTTT | CASSLEVGGTDTQYF
TRBJ1-6 | 14 | NA | many | TRBV28 | TGTGCCAGCAGTTTAAGGGTTTGGAATTCACCCCTCCACTTT | CASSLRVWNSPLHF
TRBJ1-1 | 12 | NA | few | TRBV12-3/TRBV12-4 | TGTGCCAGCAACAGGATTAACACTGAAGCTTTCTTT | CASNRINTEAFF
TRBJ1-5 | 17 | TRBD1 | many | TRBV19 | TGTGCCAGTAGTCTTTCTACCCCGGGACAGGGTAATCAGCCCCAGCATTTT | CASSLSTPGQGNQPQHF
TRBJ2-4 | 19 | NA | many | TRBV28 | TGTGCCAGCAGTTTACGGGTGTACGGCCCTATGCTAGCCAAAAACATTCAGTACTTC | CASSLRVYGPMLAKNIQYF